The next 10 T cell receptor beta chains were all read from a single sample in a study of radiation and T cells in renal cell carcinoma. Sequencing was performed with immunoSEQ multiplex PCR; in TCRdb, only in-frame clones are kept and a portion is missing. The sample has around 75,000 clones; roughly 82% are singletons. The time point was: blood 2 weeks post-SBRT. Specified treatment: 15 Gy SBRT to primary tumor, nephrectomy 4 weeks later. The sample consisted of blood, taken from a patient whose treatment included radiotherapy and nephrectomy. The origin of the receptors is a man aged 55-75 years with renal cell carcinoma.

This chain connects TRBV2 to TRBJ2-7; D unresolved. This CDR3 region has 11 residues. Looked up from germline, CDR1 is SNHLY and CDR2 is FYNNEI. The germline V and J ends were trimmed by 6 bases and 7 bases, with 10 bases remaining between them. The CDR3 bases are TGTGCCAGCAGGTTTCACAGAGAGCAGTACTTC. Encoded protein: CASRFHREQYF.

The chain is built from TRBV27 and TRBJ2-1; 9 bases map to TRBD2. CDR1 and CDR2 (germline): MNHEY, SMNVEV (reference sequence). This CDR3 region has 15 residues. V was pared by 3 bases and J by 8 bases, with 8 bases of the junction left unmatched. CDR3 sequence reads: CASSFLAGAHDEQFF. CDR3 in DNA: TGTGCCAGCAGTTTTTTAGCGGGAGCCCACGATGAGCAGTTCTTC.

This clone has only one observation. The chain uses TRBV5-6 and TRBJ2-2, with a possible D match to TRBD1 (6 bases). V was pared by 2 bases and J by 2 bases, with 22 bases between. Germline V lookup: CDR1 SGHDT, CDR2 YYEEEE. CDR3 length: 19 residues. CDR3 nucleotide sequence: TGTGCCAGCAGCTTTAAGACAGGCCCCAGGGGCCCAAACACCGGGGAGCTGTTTTTT. Translating it yields CASSFKTGPRGPNTGELFF.

DNA of the CDR3: TGTGCCAGCAGCTTTGGGGGCGGGACCCAGTACTTC. This codes for CASSFGGGTQYF. This sequence joins TRBV11-3 and TRBJ2-5, with D possibly being TRBD1 (6 bases). The CDR3 length is 12 residues. CDR1 and CDR2 from the germline V gene are SGHNT and YENEEA. V dropped 3 bases and J dropped 7 bases, with 9 bases sitting between them. Supplemented by reference TRBV11-3 and TRBJ2-5, the full variable domain reads EAGVVQSPRYKIIEKKQPVAFWCNPISGHNTLYWYLQNLGQGPELLIRYENEEAVDDSQLPKDRFSAERLKGVDSTLKIQPAELGDSAVYLCASSFGGGTQYFGPGTRLLVL.

DNA for the CDR3: TGCGCCAGCAGCCGGACCGGGACCGAATACAATGAGCAGTTCTTC. It specifies CASSRTGTEYNEQFF. The rearrangement links TRBV5-1 to TRBJ2-1; D could derive from TRBD1 or TRBD2 (5 bases each). The CDR3 totals 15 residues. Deletions cut 4 bases from V and 4 bases from J, with 15 bases between. Germline V gene sequence: CDR1 SGHRS, CDR2 YFSETQ.

The genes are TRBV4-2 and TRBJ2-3; 8 positions match TRBD2. Germline V gene sequence: CDR1 LGHNA, CDR2 YNFKEQ. The length of the CDR3 is 17 residues. V lost 4 bases to trimming and J lost 2 bases; unmatched junction nucleotides: 11. The CDR3 loop reads CASSPGRGREATDTQYF. The CDR3 DNA reads as TGTGCCAGCAGCCCCGGGAGGGGCCGGGAAGCCACAGATACGCAGTATTTT.

V gene TRBV5-6 combines with J gene TRBJ2-5, with TRBD1 matching 9 bases. V shed 4 bases, J shed 3 bases, and the junction held 10 bases outside the gene matches. Germline V gene data show CDR1 as SGHDT and CDR2 as YYEEEE. The CDR3 covers 16 residues. DNA of the CDR3: TGTGCCAGCAGCGAAACCGGGACAGGGTTAGAAGAGACCCAGTACTTC. Translation gives CASSETGTGLEETQYF.

As to this clone: The junction does not match germline at one end; this may be a read error. This rearrangement joins TRBV5-1 to TRBJ2-7, with 7 bases fitting TRBD2. Germline CDR1 SGHRS, CDR2 YFSETQ. The CDR3 runs 14 residues. CDR3 bases: TGCGCCAGCCGCTTTCTTAGCGGGCTCTACGAGCAGTACTTC. Its protein is CASRFLSGLYEQYF.

In this sample, this clone turned up a few times. DNA for the CDR3: TGCGCCAGCAGCCAAGACGGCGGGAGGGGTTACAATGAGCAGTTCTTC. Protein sequence: CASSQDGGRGYNEQFF. The V gene is TRBV4-1, the J gene TRBJ2-1; 9 bases line up with TRBD2. This CDR3 contains 16 residues. The germline CDR1 and CDR2 sequences are MGHRA and YSYEKL. The junction had 4 bases not matched to a gene; V was cut back by 0 bases and J by 4 bases.

The J gene is TRBJ2-6, the V gene TRBV11-2; D not certain. V lost 3 bases, J lost 0 bases, and 6 bases lay in between. This CDR3 is 15 amino acids long. Germline-derived CDR1 and CDR2 are SGHAT and FQNNGV. CDR3: CASSLLDSGANVLTF. For the CDR3, the DNA is TGTGCCAGCAGCTTGTTGGACTCTGGGGCCAACGTCCTGACTTTC.